Shown below are 11 T cell receptor beta chains from a single sample sequenced in a study of OX40 agonist ivuxolimab in advanced cancers. Measured with immunoSEQ multiplex PCR; TCRdb has only the in-frame clones, and not every one. Altogether about 86,000 clones are present, 87% being singletons, with the ten largest covering roughly 1.4%. Sample: CD4+ or CD8+ T cells sorted from blood, taken in a trial of the OX40 agonist ivuxolimab. Receptors originate from an adult with an advanced solid tumor such as melanoma, head and neck, liver or kidney cancer.

This chain uses TRBV11-2 with TRBJ2-1, with D uncertain. The germline CDR1 and CDR2 sequences are SGHAT and FQNNGV. This CDR3 is built from 15 residues. V shed 0 bases and J shed 8 bases, with 14 bases lying between them. The CDR3 loop reads CASSLDHGEFDEQFF. DNA for the CDR3: TGTGCCAGCAGCTTAGATCATGGGGAATTCGATGAGCAGTTCTTC.

The gene calls are TRBV6-1 and TRBJ2-2; weak D call: TRBD2 (5 bases). This CDR3 spans 14 amino acids. The germline CDR1 and CDR2 sequences are MNHNS and SASEGT. Deletions cut 6 bases from V and 3 bases from J, with 11 bases between. The CDR3 sequence is CASSGLAYTGELFF. The CDR3 region has the DNA TGTGCCAGCAGCGGGCTAGCCTACACCGGGGAGCTGTTTTTT.

This chain links TRBV27 with TRBJ1-1; D is unclear. The CDR3 is 16 residues long. From germline, CDR1 is MNHEY and CDR2 SMNVEV (reference sequence). V lost 6 bases to trimming and J lost 4 bases, with 21 bases between them. CDR3 region: CASSYFPRQFGTEAFF. The CDR3 nucleotides are TGTGCCAGCAGCTACTTCCCTCGACAATTCGGCACTGAAGCTTTCTTT.

The chain is built from TRBV7-3 and TRBJ2-3; D gene unclear. CDR1 is SGHTA, CDR2 FQGTGA, per germline. CDR3 size: 14 residues. V lost 1 base and J 2 bases, leaving 7 bases between the germline ends. The DNA of the CDR3 is TGTGCCAGCAGCTTAAGTCTGTCCACAGATACGCAGTATTTT. Translating gives CASSLSLSTDTQYF.

The genes are TRBV5-4 and TRBJ2-3; D is undetermined. Trimming took off 6 bases at V and 0 bases at J, with 17 bases between the two ends. Germline V gene data show CDR1 as SGHNT and CDR2 as YYREEE (reference sequence). The CDR3 is 16 amino acids. The CDR3 protein is CASTPSPHSSTDTQYF. In DNA form, the CDR3 reads TGTGCCAGCACCCCAAGCCCACATAGTAGCACAGATACGCAGTATTTT.

V gene TRBV27 combines with J gene TRBJ1-2, with D hard to call. V lost 0 bases and J 2 bases, leaving 10 bases between the germline ends. The CDR3 has 15 residues. From germline, CDR1 is MNHEY and CDR2 SMNVEV (reference sequence). This CDR3 is CASSLSVAPNYGYTF. CDR3 sequence (DNA): TGTGCCAGCAGTTTATCGGTCGCCCCAAACTATGGCTACACCTTC.

The rearrangement links TRBV19 to TRBJ1-2, with 7 nucleotides matching TRBD1. In germline, CDR1 is LNHDA, CDR2 SQIVND (reference sequence). The CDR3 loop spans 14 amino acids. V lost 4 bases, J lost 3 bases, and 5 bases stayed unmatched. For the CDR3, the DNA is TGTGCCAGTAGTACACAGGGGAATCACTATGGCTACACCTTC. Its translation: CASSTQGNHYGYTF.

This chain links TRBV7-9 with TRBJ1-4; D uncertain. This CDR3 is built from 16 residues. The V gene's germline CDR1 is SEHNR and CDR2 FQNEAQ (reference sequence). V lost 4 bases and J lost 0, with 12 bases in between. This CDR3 is CASSSPQGATNEKLFF. The CDR3 nucleotides read TGTGCCAGCAGCTCCCCACAAGGTGCAACTAATGAAAAACTGTTTTTT.

This clone was counted once. The CDR3 DNA sequence: TGCAGCGTCTCGGACACCTCCTACGAGCAGTACTTC. This encodes CSVSDTSYEQYF. This sequence joins TRBV29-1 and TRBJ2-7; a weak D match, TRBD1 (5 bases). The ends were cut back, 6 bases at V and 0 bases at J, with 9 bases in the middle. The CDR3 contains 12 residues. Germline lookup yields CDR1 SQVTM and CDR2 ANQGSEA.

CDR3 protein: CAIGTGVYEQYF. CDR3 sequence (DNA): TGTGCCATCGGGACAGGGGTCTACGAGCAGTACTTC. The rearrangement uses TRBV10-3 and TRBJ2-5, with 10 bases matching TRBD1. The DNA matches TRBJ2-7 better at its end, which makes the J call doubtful. The CDR3 consists of 12 residues. The germline gives CDR1 ENHRY, CDR2 SYGVKD.

V is TRBV10-3 and J is TRBJ2-5; tentatively, D is TRBD1 or TRBD2 (5 bases each). Germline V CDR1 and CDR2: ENHRY, SYGVKD. Trimming cost V 6 bases and J 3 bases, with 11 bases left between them. The CDR3 is 13 amino acids. In nucleotides, the CDR3 is TGTGCCATCAGCCTTGGGGGAGAAGAGACCCAGTACTTC. The encoded protein is CAISLGGEETQYF.